This T cell receptor beta chain was identified during a study of CD8+ T cells in alopecia areata. Study details: Each day, treated patients took oral tofacitinib twice, at 5 to 10 mg per dose. Study results and limitations: Greater clonality was observed in lesional scalp samples, especially alopecia totalis/universalis, versus normal scalp.

Points on this clone: Its cognate antigen is unknown.

Extraction of RNA preceded its reverse transcription into cDNA, which served as the sequencing template. Produced via immunoSEQ multiplex PCR; TCRdb's table is partial and in-frame only. The profile shows about 170,000 clones, about three fifths of them singletons. The treatment denotes: oral pan-JAK inhibitor, 5-10 mg twice daily. Lesional scalp punch biopsies and peripheral blood came from alopecia areata patients. Germline V CDR1 and CDR2: SGHNT, YYREEE (reference sequence). The CDR3 has 13 amino acids. The germline V and J ends were trimmed by 2 bases and 6 bases, with 12 bases remaining between them.

V and J are TRBV5-4 and TRBJ2-7; D remains unclear. The clonotype was recovered from a human donor with alopecia areata. Sequenced here: CD4+ T cells sorted from blood, sampled between weeks 55 and 65, from a patient treated with tofacitinib. The DNA for the CDR3 is TGTGCCAGCAGCTTTTCTTACGGCACCGAGCAGTACTTC. This translates into CASSFSYGTEQYF.